This T cell receptor beta chain was recorded in a study of shared clonotypes between healthy human individuals. Study details: A donor's plate count was three for CD4 naive and three for CD4 memory; CD8 naive had two and CD8 memory one. Findings and caveats of the study: The four-donor shared clonotypes exceeded non-shared clonotypes in generation probability, with non-shared ones scoring lower. Researchers found naive subsets generally carried larger estimated richness than memory subsets.

Trimming removed 3 bases from V and 0 bases from J, with 16 bases in between. Germline CDR1 is SGHDT and CDR2 is YYEEEE. This CDR3 comprises 16 residues. The assay was immunoSEQ multiplex PCR, and TCRdb's table has in-frame clones only and misses some. The sample has about 2.2 million clones, about 92% seen once. Naive CD8 cells comprised CD45RO-negative, CCR7-positively selected cells, excluding terminally differentiated effector memory CD45RA+ cells. Nashville, Tennessee was home to all donors, each a Caucasian adult. In the case of this clone: Its antigen is undetermined.

Sequenced input: naive CD8+ T cells from PBMCs. J is TRBJ2-7 and V is TRBV5-6, with D hard to call. The TCR comes from a young man in good health. Some clones in this sample may be carry-over from other donors' samples. CDR3 loop: CASSYRLGPSSYEQYF. The CDR3 region has the DNA TGTGCCAGCAGCTACCGTCTTGGCCCGAGCTCCTACGAGCAGTACTTC.